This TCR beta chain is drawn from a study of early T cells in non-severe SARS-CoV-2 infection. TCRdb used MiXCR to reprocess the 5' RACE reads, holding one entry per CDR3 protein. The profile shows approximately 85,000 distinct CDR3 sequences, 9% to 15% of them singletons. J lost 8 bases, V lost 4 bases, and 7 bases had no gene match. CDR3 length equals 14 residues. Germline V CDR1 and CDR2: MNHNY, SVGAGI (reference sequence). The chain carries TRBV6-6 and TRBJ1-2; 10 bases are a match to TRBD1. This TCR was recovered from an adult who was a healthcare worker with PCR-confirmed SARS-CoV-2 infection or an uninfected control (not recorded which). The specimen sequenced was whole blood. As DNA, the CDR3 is TGTGCCAGCAGTTTTTCCGGACAGGGGGGCGGCTACACCTTC. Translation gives CASSFSGQGGGYTF.